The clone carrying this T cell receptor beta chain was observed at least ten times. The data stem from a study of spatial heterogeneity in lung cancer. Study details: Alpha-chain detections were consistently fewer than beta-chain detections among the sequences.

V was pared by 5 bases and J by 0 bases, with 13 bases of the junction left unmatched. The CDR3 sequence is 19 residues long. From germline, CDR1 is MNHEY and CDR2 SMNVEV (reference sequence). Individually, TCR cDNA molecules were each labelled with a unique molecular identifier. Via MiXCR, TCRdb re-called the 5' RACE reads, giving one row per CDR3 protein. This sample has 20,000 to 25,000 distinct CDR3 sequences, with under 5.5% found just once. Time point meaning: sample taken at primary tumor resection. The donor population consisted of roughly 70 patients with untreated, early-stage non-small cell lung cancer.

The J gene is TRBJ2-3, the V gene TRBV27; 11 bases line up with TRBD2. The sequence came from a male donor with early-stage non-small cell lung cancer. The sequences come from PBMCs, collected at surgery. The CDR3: CASSQTSGGEKLSTDTQYF. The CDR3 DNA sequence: TGTGCCAGCAGTCAAACTAGCGGGGGCGAAAAATTAAGCACAGATACGCAGTATTTT.